Each of the 10 T cell receptor beta chains below was sequenced from the same sample in a study of beta chain features in type 1 diabetes. Study-level points and caveats: Moderate yet significant TCRB CDR3 shortening was seen in Type 1 diabetes patients in all four CD4+ subsets.

Their recognized antigens are unknown. Expressed TCRB transcripts were sequenced because the entire RNA isolate underwent reverse transcription. Libraries were prepared by immunoSEQ multiplex PCR; TCRdb keeps only in-frame clonotypes and omits some of them. The data show roughly 250,000 clones, approximately 20% seen once. The sample taken for sequencing was naive CD4+ T cells from blood. These receptors were taken from a woman aged 40 to 50 with type 1 diabetes.

This clone was found a few times. The V call is TRBV10-3, the J call TRBJ2-3; weak D call: TRBD1 (5 bases). Germline CDR1 ENHRY, CDR2 SYGVKD. Between the trimmed V and J ends, which lost 7 bases and 2 bases, there was a span of 10 bases. The CDR3 totals 13 residues. CDR3 DNA: TGTGCCATCAAGGGGCCCGTCACAGATACGCAGTATTTT. This encodes CAIKGPVTDTQYF.

This clone occurred a few times. This rearrangement joins TRBV5-4 to TRBJ2-5, with D perhaps TRBD2 (7 bases). The CDR3 covers 15 residues. The germline V gene has CDR1 SGHNT and CDR2 YYREEE (reference sequence). The V end was cut by 2 bases, the J end by 5 bases, with 16 bases between. This CDR3 is CASSLLGGGSETQYF. The DNA for the CDR3 is TGTGCCAGCAGCTTACTAGGGGGAGGGTCGGAGACCCAGTACTTC.

The V call is TRBV5-8, the J call TRBJ2-7; the match to TRBD2 covers 8 bases. J gave up 3 bases and V 5 bases, and 4 bases lay outside the gene matches. The CDR3 has 13 amino acids. Per the germline V gene, CDR1 is SGHTS and CDR2 is YDEGEE. CDR3 residues: CASRFSGVYEQYF. CDR3 nucleotides: TGTGCCAGCAGATTTAGCGGGGTCTACGAGCAGTACTTC.

The chain employs TRBV28 and TRBJ1-2; TRBD1 aligns across 12 bases. This CDR3 spans 15 amino acids. CDR1 is MDHEN and CDR2 is SYDVKM in the germline V gene. After removal of 5 bases from V and 2 bases from J, the junction contained 3 bases not matched to a gene. Written as DNA, the CDR3 is TGTGCCAGCAGTCTAGGGACAGGGGGCAACTATGGCTACACCTTC. Protein: CASSLGTGGNYGYTF.

In its sample, this clone was seen once. The V call is TRBV5-1, the J call TRBJ2-1; TRBD2 is a possible D gene (5 bases). Looked up from germline, CDR1 is SGHRS and CDR2 is YFSETQ. V was cut by 3 bases and J by 0 bases, with 10 bases left in between. This CDR3 is 15 amino acids long. The CDR3 spells CASSSGLSSYNEQFF. The CDR3 nucleotides are TGCGCCAGCAGCTCTGGACTGAGCTCCTACAATGAGCAGTTCTTC.

This clone was detected a few times. The chain employs TRBV4-3 and TRBJ1-2; D gene uncertain. V was clipped by 2 bases and J by 4 bases, with 20 bases between them. Per germline, CDR1 LGHNA and CDR2 YSLEER. The CDR3 extends over 17 amino acids. CDR3: CASSQRLLGRGIYGYTF. CDR3 coding DNA: TGCGCCAGCAGCCAACGGCTATTAGGCCGAGGGATCTATGGCTACACCTTC.

The V call is TRBV7-8, the J call TRBJ2-5, with D maybe TRBD1 (6 bases). From germline, CDR1 is SGHVS and CDR2 FQNEAQ. CDR3 length: 13 residues. V dropped 5 bases and J dropped 2 bases, with 9 bases sitting between them. DNA of the CDR3: TGTGCCAGCAGCCACGGACAGCAAGAGACCCAGTACTTC. This encodes CASSHGQQETQYF.

The chain has TRBV28 and TRBJ2-7; 9 bases line up with TRBD1. Germline V gene data show CDR1 as MDHEN and CDR2 as SYDVKM. The CDR3 has 12 amino acids. Unmatched junction bases numbered 1, after V lost 5 bases and J lost 5 bases. CDR3 coding DNA: TGTGCCAGCAGTGGGACAGGGAACGAGCAGTACTTC. It yields the protein CASSGTGNEQYF.

The table lists this clone with a few counts. V usage is TRBV28 and J usage is TRBJ2-1; 15 bases fit TRBD2. V shed 6 bases and J 7 bases; nucleotides not matched to a gene: 1. CDR1 and CDR2 from the germline V gene are MDHEN and SYDVKM. The CDR3 runs to 14 residues. The CDR3 DNA reads TGTGCCAGCAGAGGGACTAGCGGGAGGAATGAGCAGTTCTTC. Protein product: CASRGTSGRNEQFF.

A note on this clone: The same CDR3 also results from other DNA sequences found in this sample. DNA for the CDR3: TGTGCCAGCAGCTTCGGGGTATCCTACGAGCAGTACTTC. Amino acid sequence: CASSFGVSYEQYF. V is TRBV28 and J is TRBJ2-7; a possible D gene is TRBD2 (5 bases). V dropped 6 bases and J dropped 1 base, with 10 bases sitting between them. The germline V gene has CDR1 MDHEN and CDR2 SYDVKM. The CDR3 is 13 amino acids. Full variable domain (remainder filled in from reference TRBV28 and TRBJ2-7): DVKVTQSSRYLVKRTGEKVFLECVQDMDHENMFWYRQDPGLGLRLIYFSYDVKMKEKGDIPEGYSVSREKKERFSLILESASTNQTSMYLCASSFGVSYEQYFGPGTRLTVT.